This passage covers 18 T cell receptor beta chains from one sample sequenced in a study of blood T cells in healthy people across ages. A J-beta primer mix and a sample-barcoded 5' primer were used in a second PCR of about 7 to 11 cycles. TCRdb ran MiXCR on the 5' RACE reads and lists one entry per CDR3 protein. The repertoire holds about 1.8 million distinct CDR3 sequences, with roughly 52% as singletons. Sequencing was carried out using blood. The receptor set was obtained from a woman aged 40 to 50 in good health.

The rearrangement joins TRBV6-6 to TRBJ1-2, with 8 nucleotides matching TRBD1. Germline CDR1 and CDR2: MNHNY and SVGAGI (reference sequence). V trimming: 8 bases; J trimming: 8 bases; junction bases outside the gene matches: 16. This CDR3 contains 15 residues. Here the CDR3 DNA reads TGTGCCAGCGGCGTCAACAGGGGGGAGGGGCGCGGCTACACCTTC. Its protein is CASGVNRGEGRGYTF.

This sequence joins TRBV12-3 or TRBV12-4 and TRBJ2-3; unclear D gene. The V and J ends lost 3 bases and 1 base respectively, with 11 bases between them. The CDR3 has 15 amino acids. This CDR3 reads CASSFTLDRTDTQYF. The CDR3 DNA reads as TGTGCCAGCAGTTTTACACTCGACCGCACAGATACGCAGTATTTT.

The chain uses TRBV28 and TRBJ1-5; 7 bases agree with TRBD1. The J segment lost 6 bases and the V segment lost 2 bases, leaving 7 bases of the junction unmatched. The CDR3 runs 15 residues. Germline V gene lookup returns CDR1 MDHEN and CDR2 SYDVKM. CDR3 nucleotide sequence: TGTGCCAGCAGTTTAGGTCAACAGGGGTTTCAGCCCCAGCATTTT. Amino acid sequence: CASSLGQQGFQPQHF. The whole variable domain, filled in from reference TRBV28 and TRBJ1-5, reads DVKVTQSSRYLVKRTGEKVFLECVQDMDHENMFWYRQDPGLGLRLIYFSYDVKMKEKGDIPEGYSVSREKKERFSLILESASTNQTSMYLCASSLGQQGFQPQHFGDGTRLSIL.

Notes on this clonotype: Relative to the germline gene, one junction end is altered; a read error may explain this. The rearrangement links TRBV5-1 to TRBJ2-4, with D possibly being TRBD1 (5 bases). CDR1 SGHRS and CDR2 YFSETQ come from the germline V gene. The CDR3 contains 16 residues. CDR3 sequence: CACSLRQGSGKNIQYF. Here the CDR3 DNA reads TGCGCCTGCAGCTTGAGGCAGGGTTCGGGCAAAAACATTCAGTACTTC.

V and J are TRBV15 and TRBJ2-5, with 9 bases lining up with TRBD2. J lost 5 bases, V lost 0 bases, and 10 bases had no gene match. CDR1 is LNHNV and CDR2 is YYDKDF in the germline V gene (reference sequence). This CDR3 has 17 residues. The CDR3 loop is CATSRDSTSGRLETQYF. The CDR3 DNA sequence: TGTGCCACCAGCAGAGATTCGACTAGCGGTCGGCTGGAGACCCAGTACTTC.

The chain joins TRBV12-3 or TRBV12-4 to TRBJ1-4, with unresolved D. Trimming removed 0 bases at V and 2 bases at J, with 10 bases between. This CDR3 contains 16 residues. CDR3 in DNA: TGTGCCAGCAGTTTAGCGATCAGCGCGACTAATGAAAAACTGTTTTTT. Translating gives CASSLAISATNEKLFF.

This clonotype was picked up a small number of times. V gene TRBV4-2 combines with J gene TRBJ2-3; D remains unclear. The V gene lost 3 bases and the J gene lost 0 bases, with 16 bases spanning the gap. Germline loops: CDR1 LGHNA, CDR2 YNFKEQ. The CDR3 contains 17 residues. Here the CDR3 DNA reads TGTGCCAGCAGCCAGAACCCGCTAGGAACAAGCACAGATACGCAGTATTTT. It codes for CASSQNPLGTSTDTQYF.

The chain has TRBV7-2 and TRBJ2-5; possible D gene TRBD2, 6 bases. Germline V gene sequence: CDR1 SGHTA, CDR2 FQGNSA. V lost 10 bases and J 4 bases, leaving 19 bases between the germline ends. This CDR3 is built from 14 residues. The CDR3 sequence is CATSPLGSGETQYF. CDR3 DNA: TGTGCCACCTCACCACTGGGTAGCGGAGAGACCCAGTACTTC.

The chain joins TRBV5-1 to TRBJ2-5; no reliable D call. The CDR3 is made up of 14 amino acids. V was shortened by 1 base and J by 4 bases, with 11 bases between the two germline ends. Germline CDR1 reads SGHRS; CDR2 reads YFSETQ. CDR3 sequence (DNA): TGCGCCAGCAGCTTGTTGCTTCCTGGAGAGACCCAGTACTTC. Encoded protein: CASSLLLPGETQYF.

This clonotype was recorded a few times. The CDR3 here is CASSLVMVSGANVLTF. The CDR3 DNA reads as TGTGCCAGCAGCTTAGTCATGGTCTCTGGGGCCAACGTCCTGACTTTC. The chain uses TRBV7-2 and TRBJ2-6, with D unclear. Germline CDR1 and CDR2: SGHTA and FQGNSA. Deletions cut 1 base from V and 0 bases from J, with 7 bases between. This CDR3 is built from 16 residues.

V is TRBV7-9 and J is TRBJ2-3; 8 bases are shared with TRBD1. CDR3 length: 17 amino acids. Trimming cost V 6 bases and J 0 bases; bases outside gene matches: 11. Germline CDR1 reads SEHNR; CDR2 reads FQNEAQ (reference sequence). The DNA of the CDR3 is TGTGCCAGCAGACAGGGGGGTTATCCTCTTAGCACAGATACGCAGTATTTT. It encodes CASRQGGYPLSTDTQYF.

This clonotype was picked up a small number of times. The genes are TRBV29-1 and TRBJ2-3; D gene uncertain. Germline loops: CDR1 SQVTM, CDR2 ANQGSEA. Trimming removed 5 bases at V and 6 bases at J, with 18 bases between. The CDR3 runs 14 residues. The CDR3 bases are TGCAGCGTTATACCGGGCAACGGTGTGGATACGCAGTATTTT. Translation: CSVIPGNGVDTQYF.

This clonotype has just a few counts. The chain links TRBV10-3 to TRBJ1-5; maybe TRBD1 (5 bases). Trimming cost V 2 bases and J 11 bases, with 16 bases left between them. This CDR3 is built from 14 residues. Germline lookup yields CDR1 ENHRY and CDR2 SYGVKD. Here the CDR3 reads CAISEGWGGVAQHF. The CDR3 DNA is TGTGCCATCAGTGAGGGGTGGGGAGGGGTAGCCCAGCATTTT.

The CDR3 nucleotides read TGTGCCAGCCGGGAGACGGCGGCCCTCGAGCAGTACTTC. Protein product: CASRETAALEQYF. The V and J genes are TRBV7-2 and TRBJ2-4, with a tentative D call TRBD2 (6 bases). The DNA matches TRBJ2-7 better at its end, which makes the J call doubtful. The CDR3 consists of 13 residues. CDR1 is SGHTA and CDR2 is FQGNSA in the germline V gene.

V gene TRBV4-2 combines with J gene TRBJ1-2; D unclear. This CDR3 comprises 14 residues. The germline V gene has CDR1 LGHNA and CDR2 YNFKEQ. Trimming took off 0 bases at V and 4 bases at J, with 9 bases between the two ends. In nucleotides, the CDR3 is TGTGCCAGCAGCCAAGAATTACACACCTATGGCTACACCTTC. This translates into CASSQELHTYGYTF.

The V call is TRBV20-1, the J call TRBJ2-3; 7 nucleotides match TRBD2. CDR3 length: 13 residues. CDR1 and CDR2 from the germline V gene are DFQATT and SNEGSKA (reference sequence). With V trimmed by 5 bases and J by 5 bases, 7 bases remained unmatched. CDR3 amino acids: CSAAGERVDTQYF. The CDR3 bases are TGCAGTGCTGCGGGGGAACGGGTAGATACGCAGTATTTT.

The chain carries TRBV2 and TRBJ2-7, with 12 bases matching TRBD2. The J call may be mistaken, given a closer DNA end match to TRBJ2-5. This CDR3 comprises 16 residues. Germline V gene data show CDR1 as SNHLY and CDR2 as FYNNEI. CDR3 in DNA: TGTGCCAGCAGCAGACTAGCGGGGGAACTTCAAGAGACCCAGTACTTC. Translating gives CASSRLAGELQETQYF.

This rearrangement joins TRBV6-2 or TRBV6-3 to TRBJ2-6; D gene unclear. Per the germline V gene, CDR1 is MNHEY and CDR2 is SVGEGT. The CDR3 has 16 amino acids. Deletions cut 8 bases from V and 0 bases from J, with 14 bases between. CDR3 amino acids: CASLVAQSSGANVLTF. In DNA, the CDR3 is TGTGCCAGCTTGGTAGCCCAGAGCTCTGGGGCCAACGTCCTGACTTTC.